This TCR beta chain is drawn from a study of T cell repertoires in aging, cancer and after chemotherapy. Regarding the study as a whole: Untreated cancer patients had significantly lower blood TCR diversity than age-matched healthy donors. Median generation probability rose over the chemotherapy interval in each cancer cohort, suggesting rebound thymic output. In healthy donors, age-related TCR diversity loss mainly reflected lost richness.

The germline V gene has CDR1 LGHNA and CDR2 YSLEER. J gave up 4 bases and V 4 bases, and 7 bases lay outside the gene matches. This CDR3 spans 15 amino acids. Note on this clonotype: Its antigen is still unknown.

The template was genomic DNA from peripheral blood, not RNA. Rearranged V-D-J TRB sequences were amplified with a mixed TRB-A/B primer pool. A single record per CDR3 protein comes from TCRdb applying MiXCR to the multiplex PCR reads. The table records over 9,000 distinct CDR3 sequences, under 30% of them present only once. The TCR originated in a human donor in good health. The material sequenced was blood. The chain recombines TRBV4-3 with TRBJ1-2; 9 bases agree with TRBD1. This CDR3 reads CASSRVKDRGYGYTF. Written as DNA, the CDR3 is TGCGCCAGCAGCCGAGTAAAGGACAGGGGCTATGGCTACACCTTC.